The 5 T cell receptor beta chains presented below share a single source sample, sequenced in a study of blood T cell repertoires in COVID-19. The protocol was immunoSEQ multiplex PCR, while the TCRdb copy is restricted to in-frame clones and leaves out a portion. The data hold 350,000 or so clones, with about 86% observed a single time. Sequenced material: peripheral blood. The receptors here all came from a man aged 25-45 years with active or convalescent COVID-19.

This sequence joins TRBV5-4 and TRBJ2-1; no definite D call. The CDR3 runs 12 residues. The germline CDR1 and CDR2 sequences are SGHNT and YYREEE (reference sequence). Trimming pared 3 bases from V and 5 bases from J, leaving 6 bases between. CDR3 residues: CASSSYHNEQFF. CDR3 bases: TGTGCCAGCAGCTCCTACCACAATGAGCAGTTCTTC.

With regard to this clone: This CDR3 is also generated by other DNA sequences in the sample. The gene calls are TRBV18 and TRBJ1-2, with 10 positions matching TRBD1. The ends lost 6 bases at V and 8 bases at J; junction bases unmatched: 6. The CDR3 totals 13 residues. In germline, CDR1 is KGHSH, CDR2 LQKENI. CDR3 amino acids: CASSPGQGGGYTF. For the CDR3, the DNA is TGTGCCAGCTCGCCCGGACAGGGGGGAGGCTACACCTTC.

J is TRBJ1-2 and V is TRBV6-5, with a weak D call TRBD1 (6 bases). Germline CDR1 reads MNHEY; CDR2 reads SVGAGI. V lost 5 bases to trimming and J lost 0 bases, with 10 bases between them. This CDR3 comprises 14 residues. The CDR3 bases are TGTGCCAGCAGTCGACAGGTAGCTAACTATGGCTACACCTTC. It yields the protein CASSRQVANYGYTF.

The chain employs TRBV28 and TRBJ2-2, with D unresolved. Germline lookup yields CDR1 MDHEN and CDR2 SYDVKM. The CDR3 has 13 amino acids. Between the trimmed V and J ends, which lost 5 bases and 0 bases, there was a span of 4 bases. CDR3 in amino acids: CASSHTNTGELFF. In DNA form, the CDR3 reads TGTGCCAGCAGTCACACGAACACCGGGGAGCTGTTTTTT.

This chain uses TRBV27 with TRBJ1-2; D gene uncertain. The CDR3 is 15 amino acids. V dropped 7 bases and J dropped 3 bases, with 18 bases sitting between them. Germline CDR1 reads MNHEY; CDR2 reads SMNVEV (reference sequence). The CDR3 spells CASTLSPLDYYGYTF. The DNA of the CDR3 is TGTGCCAGCACCTTAAGCCCCCTCGACTACTATGGCTACACCTTC.